What follows are 29 T cell receptor beta chains derived from one specimen sequenced in a study of OX40 agonist ivuxolimab in advanced cancers. The method was immunoSEQ multiplex PCR; TCRdb's version includes in-frame clones alone and lacks a portion of them. There are about 43,000 clones in the sample; 70% to 90% occur only once, and 30% to 35% lies in the top ten. Sample: CD4+ or CD8+ T cells sorted from blood, taken in a trial of the OX40 agonist ivuxolimab. These receptors originate from an adult with an advanced solid tumor such as melanoma, head and neck, liver or kidney cancer.

This rearrangement joins TRBV14 to TRBJ2-1, with 10 bases matching TRBD1. CDR3 size: 14 residues. Germline loops: CDR1 SGHDN, CDR2 FVKESK. The trim removed 9 bases at V and 3 bases at J, leaving 5 bases unmatched. In DNA, the CDR3 is TGTGCCAGTAGCGGACAGGGGGGCTACAATGAGCAGTTCTTC. Translated: CASSGQGGYNEQFF. Combining the CDR3 with reference TRBV14 and TRBJ2-1 gives the whole variable domain EAGVTQFPSHSVIEKGQTVTLRCDPISGHDNLYWYRRVMGKEIKFLLHFVKESKQDESGMPNNRFLAERTGGTYSTLKVQPAELEDSGVYFCASSGQGGYNEQFFGPGTRLTVL.

The rearrangement uses TRBV5-4 and TRBJ2-7, with 7 positions matching TRBD1. Trimming took 5 bases from V and 2 from J; bases not matched to a gene: 10. This CDR3 is built from 15 residues. Germline V CDR1 and CDR2: SGHNT, YYREEE (reference sequence). CDR3 region: CASRRDRDGPYEQYF. In nucleotides, the CDR3 is TGTGCCAGCAGGCGCGACAGGGACGGTCCCTACGAGCAGTACTTC.

This clone was seen just once. The V call is TRBV14, the J call TRBJ2-3; no clear D. The CDR3 length is 15 residues. Germline loops: CDR1 SGHDN, CDR2 FVKESK. The V end lost 1 base, the J end lost 9 bases, and 17 bases lay between the germline ends. The CDR3 DNA follows: TGTGCCAGCAGCCAAGTGGCCCACAGAACGGCAACGCAGTATTTT. Residues: CASSQVAHRTATQYF.

The rearrangement uses TRBV11-2 and TRBJ2-5; D is tentatively TRBD1 or TRBD2 (5 bases each). V shed 3 bases and J shed 2 bases, with 7 bases lying between them. Germline CDR1 and CDR2: SGHAT and FQNNGV. CDR3 size: 13 residues. The CDR3 spells CASSFWGQETQYF. The CDR3 DNA is TGTGCCAGCAGCTTTTGGGGGCAAGAGACCCAGTACTTC.

The V and J genes are TRBV7-3 and TRBJ1-1; no firm D call. V shed 4 bases and J shed 0 bases, with 9 bases lying between them. The CDR3 loop spans 14 amino acids. The germline V gene has CDR1 SGHTA and CDR2 FQGTGA. CDR3 bases: TGTGCCAGCAGCTCCGGGGATATGAACACTGAAGCTTTCTTT. This translates into CASSSGDMNTEAFF.

CDR3 region: CASSQGSEGVSAYNQPQHF. The CDR3 coding sequence is TGTGCCAGCAGCCAAGGGTCCGAGGGTGTCAGCGCGTACAATCAGCCCCAGCATTTT. This chain links TRBV4-2 with TRBJ1-5; no clear D gene. V was pared by 1 base and J by 3 bases, with 22 bases between. This CDR3 is built from 19 residues. CDR1 is LGHNA and CDR2 is YNFKEQ in the germline V gene.

This sequence joins TRBV5-1 and TRBJ2-7; possible D gene TRBD1, 5 bases. This CDR3 region has 15 residues. The V gene lost 0 bases and the J gene lost 3 bases, with 13 bases spanning the gap. Germline V CDR1 and CDR2: SGHRS, YFSETQ. CDR3 sequence reads: CASSLEDSRVYEQYF. The CDR3 bases are TGCGCCAGCAGCTTGGAAGATTCCAGGGTCTACGAGCAGTACTTC. Together with reference TRBV5-1 and TRBJ2-7, the CDR3 gives the full variable domain: KAGVTQTPRYLIKTRGQQVTLSCSPISGHRSVSWYQQTPGQGLQFLFEYFSETQRNKGNFPGRFSGRQFSNSRSEMNVSTLELGDSALYLCASSLEDSRVYEQYFGPGTRLTVT.

This chain links TRBV4-2 with TRBJ1-3, with D unclear. Trimming stripped 2 bases from V and 0 bases from J, with 8 bases between. The length of the CDR3 is 15 residues. Per the germline V gene, CDR1 is LGHNA and CDR2 is YNFKEQ. The CDR3 loop reads CASSQTGHSGNTIYF. CDR3 nucleotides: TGTGCCAGCAGCCAAACCGGCCACTCTGGAAACACCATATATTTT.

The V call is TRBV2, the J call TRBJ1-1; TRBD1 matches at 11 bases. V gave up 6 bases and J gave up 5 bases; unmatched junction bases: 5. The CDR3 sequence is 14 residues long. Germline CDR1 reads SNHLY; CDR2 reads FYNNEI. The CDR3 here is CASRGTGGRTEAFF. CDR3 DNA sequence: TGTGCCAGCAGGGGGACAGGGGGACGGACTGAAGCTTTCTTT.

This clone was detected many times. The DNA is omitted, as the CDR3 cannot be located on it reliably, and the CDR3 follows TCRdb's listing. This chain joins TRBV5-2 and TRBJ2-1; no DNA check was done on the table's D call, TRBD2. TRBV5-2 is a recognized pseudogene. Ends included, the CDR3 has 15 residues. The CDR3 here is CASSLWGSGSDEQFF.

This clone has only a few counts. The chain joins TRBV6-1 to TRBJ1-4; D may be TRBD1 (5 bases). This CDR3 region has 15 residues. The V end was cut by 2 bases, the J end by 5 bases, with 12 bases between. Germline CDR1 MNHNS, CDR2 SASEGT. The CDR3 region is CASSENRGGNEKLFF. The CDR3 DNA is TGTGCCAGCAGTGAAAATCGGGGGGGAAATGAAAAACTGTTTTTT.

This clone was found a few times. The chain recombines TRBV28 with TRBJ2-1; D possibly matches TRBD1 or TRBD2 (6 bases each). The CDR3 consists of 17 residues. Trimming took 7 bases from V and 0 from J, leaving 19 bases between them. Germline V gene lookup returns CDR1 MDHEN and CDR2 SYDVKM. The CDR3, as DNA: TGTGCCAGCACCGGGGGCGGGACGCCAAGCTCCTACAATGAGCAGTTCTTC. Protein: CASTGGGTPSSYNEQFF.

V gene TRBV4-2 combines with J gene TRBJ1-1; D is unresolved. Trimming stripped 5 bases from V and 0 bases from J, with 7 bases between. CDR3 length equals 13 residues. CDR1 and CDR2 (germline): LGHNA, YNFKEQ. DNA for the CDR3: TGTGCCAGCAGCTTGAGCCTGAACACTGAAGCTTTCTTT. It translates to CASSLSLNTEAFF.

The rearrangement uses TRBV2 and TRBJ2-5; tentatively, D is TRBD2 (5 bases). The germline V gene has CDR1 SNHLY and CDR2 FYNNEI. The CDR3 runs to 12 residues. Deletions cut 6 bases from V and 2 bases from J, with 7 bases between. The DNA of the CDR3 is TGTGCCAGCAGGGACTTACAAGAGACCCAGTACTTC. Amino acids: CASRDLQETQYF.

The V and J genes are TRBV2 and TRBJ2-7; the D gene could be TRBD1 or TRBD2 (5 bases each). The length of the CDR3 is 13 residues. The germline V gene encodes CDR1 SNHLY and CDR2 FYNNEI. Trimming removed 6 bases from V and 3 bases from J, with 12 bases in between. The CDR3 sequence is CASSWDDGYEQYF. DNA of the CDR3: TGTGCCAGCAGCTGGGACGATGGCTACGAGCAGTACTTC.

The chain couples TRBV19 to TRBJ1-2; tentative D call: TRBD1 (5 bases). With 2 bases removed from V and 0 bases from J, the gap between germline ends came to 7 bases. There are 14 residues in the CDR3. The V gene's germline CDR1 is LNHDA and CDR2 SQIVND (reference sequence). CDR3 region: CASSIQGANYGYTF. The DNA of the CDR3 is TGTGCCAGTAGTATACAGGGAGCTAACTATGGCTACACCTTC.

This rearrangement joins TRBV5-6 to TRBJ2-5; TRBD1 aligns across 10 bases. TRBJ2-7 matches the DNA end more closely, so the J call is doubtful. CDR3 size: 16 residues. The germline CDR1 and CDR2 sequences are SGHDT and YYEEEE. CDR3 coding DNA: TGTGCCAGCAGCTTTTATGGGACAGGGGCTTCCTACGAGCAGTACTTC. Translation: CASSFYGTGASYEQYF.

Comments on this clone: A junction boundary mismatches the germline segment, possibly from a read error. This chain joins TRBV13 and TRBJ1-3; D perhaps matches TRBD1 (5 bases). CDR3 length: 13 residues. CDR1 and CDR2 (germline): PRHDT, FYEKMQ (reference sequence). The DNA for the CDR3 is TGTGCCAGCAGCTTAAACCCTGCGTCGGGACCCAATTTT. The encoded protein is CASSLNPASGPNF.

There are a few counts of this clone. The chain has TRBV6-5 and TRBJ2-3, with D perhaps TRBD1 (6 bases). CDR3 length: 13 amino acids. Germline assignment: CDR1 MNHEY and CDR2 SVGAGI. Trimming stripped 4 bases from V and 6 bases from J, with 11 bases between. The CDR3 region is CASSSHRVDTQYF. CDR3 bases: TGTGCCAGCAGTTCCCACAGGGTGGATACGCAGTATTTT.

The sample holds one count of this clone. This chain joins TRBV10-3 and TRBJ2-2; D is possibly TRBD2 (6 bases). CDR1 and CDR2 from the germline V gene are ENHRY and SYGVKD. V lost 10 bases to trimming and J lost 0 bases, with 9 bases between them. The CDR3 contains 13 residues. The CDR3 spells CASGTSNTGELFF. The CDR3 bases are TGTGCCAGCGGGACTTCGAACACCGGGGAGCTGTTTTTT.

The chain couples TRBV9 to TRBJ2-1; 11 bases are shared with TRBD1. CDR1 is SGDLS, CDR2 YYNGEE, per germline. V shed 3 bases, J shed 3 bases, and the junction held 8 bases outside the gene matches. The CDR3 consists of 17 residues. The CDR3 is CASSERGGTGGYNEQFF. In DNA, the CDR3 is TGTGCCAGCAGCGAGAGGGGTGGGACAGGGGGCTACAATGAGCAGTTCTTC.

This rearrangement joins TRBV10-2 to TRBJ2-5; no firm D call. The CDR3 is 14 amino acids. From germline, CDR1 is WSHSY and CDR2 SAAADI. Deletions cut 5 bases from V and 2 bases from J, with 12 bases between. The CDR3 nucleotides are TGCGCCAGCAGTACTATAGGAGCACAAGAGACCCAGTACTTC. As protein: CASSTIGAQETQYF.

This chain connects TRBV7-9 to TRBJ1-2, with D perhaps matching TRBD1 (6 bases). The CDR3 loop spans 16 amino acids. The germline V gene has CDR1 SEHNR and CDR2 FQNEAQ (reference sequence). The ends were cut back, 5 bases at V and 6 bases at J, with 22 bases in the middle. This chain's CDR3 is CASSQVPRGSRDGYTF. DNA of the CDR3: TGTGCCAGCAGCCAAGTCCCCAGGGGATCTCGTGATGGCTACACCTTC.

This chain uses TRBV28 with TRBJ1-2; D is possibly TRBD1 (6 bases). Germline V gene lookup returns CDR1 MDHEN and CDR2 SYDVKM. The germline V and J ends were trimmed by 5 bases and 8 bases, with 18 bases remaining between them. The CDR3 length is 14 residues. DNA for the CDR3: TGTGCCAGCAGTCCATACCAAGACAGGCGAGGCTACACCTTC. It specifies CASSPYQDRRGYTF.

J is TRBJ2-2 and V is TRBV2, with D perhaps TRBD1 (5 bases). The CDR3 covers 13 residues. Looked up from germline, CDR1 is SNHLY and CDR2 is FYNNEI. Trimming pared 4 bases from V and 7 bases from J, leaving 10 bases between. CDR3 region: CASSGTSHGELFF. The CDR3 region has the DNA TGTGCCAGCAGTGGGACATCCCACGGGGAGCTGTTTTTT.

This chain uses TRBV7-8 with TRBJ1-1; D uncertain. The CDR3 is made up of 14 amino acids. Trimming removed 5 bases from V and 2 bases from J, with 12 bases in between. Germline CDR1 is SGHVS and CDR2 is FQNEAQ. CDR3: CASSPRHSNTEAFF. The CDR3 DNA follows: TGTGCCAGCAGCCCCAGACACTCCAACACTGAAGCTTTCTTT.

CDR3 nucleotide sequence: TGTGCCAGTAGTATCGGGGGGGCGGTGACTGAAGCTTTCTTT. Translating gives CASSIGGAVTEAFF. The rearrangement joins TRBV19 to TRBJ1-1, with a tentative D call TRBD1 (6 bases). Trimming stripped 3 bases from V and 5 bases from J, with 13 bases between. CDR1 and CDR2 (germline): LNHDA, SQIVND (reference sequence). There are 14 residues in the CDR3.

The V and J genes are TRBV6-4 and TRBJ2-7; D is uncertain. Trimming cost V 6 bases and J 3 bases, with 15 bases left between them. Germline values: CDR1 MRHNA, CDR2 SNTAGT. This CDR3 spans 14 amino acids. The CDR3 region has the DNA TGTGCCAGCAGACCAGCTAGATCTGTCTACGAGCAGTACTTC. Protein product: CASRPARSVYEQYF.

The rearrangement links TRBV5-6 to TRBJ2-7; possibly TRBD2 for D (5 bases). The CDR3 extends over 16 amino acids. CDR1 SGHDT and CDR2 YYEEEE come from the germline V gene. The ends were cut back, 4 bases at V and 5 bases at J, with 22 bases in the middle. The CDR3 loop reads CASSQRLGPMDHEQYF. In DNA form, the CDR3 reads TGTGCCAGCAGCCAGCGGCTAGGACCCATGGACCACGAGCAGTACTTC.